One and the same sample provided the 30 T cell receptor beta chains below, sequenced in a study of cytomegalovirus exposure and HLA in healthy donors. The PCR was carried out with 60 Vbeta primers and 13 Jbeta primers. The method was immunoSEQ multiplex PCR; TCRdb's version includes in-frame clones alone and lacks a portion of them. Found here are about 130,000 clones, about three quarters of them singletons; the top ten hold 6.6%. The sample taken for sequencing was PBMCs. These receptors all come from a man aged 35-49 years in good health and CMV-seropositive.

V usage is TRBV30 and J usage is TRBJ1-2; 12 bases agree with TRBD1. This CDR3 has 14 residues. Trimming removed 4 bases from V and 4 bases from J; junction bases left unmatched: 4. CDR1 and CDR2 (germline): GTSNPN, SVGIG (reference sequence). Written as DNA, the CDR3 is TGTGCCTGGAACCGGGGACAGGGGGCCTATGGCTACACCTTC. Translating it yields CAWNRGQGAYGYTF. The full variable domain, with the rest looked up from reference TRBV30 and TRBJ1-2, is SQTIHQWPATLVQPVGSPLSLECTVEGTSNPNLYWYRQAAGRGLQLLFYSVGIGQISSEVPQNLSASRPQDRQFILSSKKLLLSDSGFYLCAWNRGQGAYGYTFGSGTRLTVV.

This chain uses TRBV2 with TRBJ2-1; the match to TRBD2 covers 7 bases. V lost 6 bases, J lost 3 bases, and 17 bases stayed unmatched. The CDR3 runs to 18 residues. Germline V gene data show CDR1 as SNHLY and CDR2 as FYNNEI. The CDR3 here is CASSPIRLAGVGYNEQFF. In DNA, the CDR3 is TGTGCCAGCAGCCCTATAAGGTTGGCGGGAGTGGGCTACAATGAGCAGTTCTTC.

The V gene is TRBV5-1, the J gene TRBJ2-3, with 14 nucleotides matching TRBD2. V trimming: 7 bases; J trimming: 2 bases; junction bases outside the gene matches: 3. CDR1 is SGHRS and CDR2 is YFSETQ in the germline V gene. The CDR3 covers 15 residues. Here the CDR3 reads CASGTSGGLTDTQYF. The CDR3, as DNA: TGCGCCAGCGGGACTAGCGGGGGCCTCACAGATACGCAGTATTTT.

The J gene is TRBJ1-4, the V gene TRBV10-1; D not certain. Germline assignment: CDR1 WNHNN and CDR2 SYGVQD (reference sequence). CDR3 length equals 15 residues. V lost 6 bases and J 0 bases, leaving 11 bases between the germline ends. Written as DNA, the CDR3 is TGCGCCAGCAGGAGGGTCAGTGCAACTAATGAAAAACTGTTTTTT. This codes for CASRRVSATNEKLFF.

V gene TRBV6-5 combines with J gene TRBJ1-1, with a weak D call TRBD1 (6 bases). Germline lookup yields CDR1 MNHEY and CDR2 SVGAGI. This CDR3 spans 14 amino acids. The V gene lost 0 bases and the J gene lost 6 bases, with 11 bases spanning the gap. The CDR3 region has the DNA TGTGCCAGCAGTTACTCGAGGGGGGGATCTGAAGCTTTCTTT. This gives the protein CASSYSRGGSEAFF.

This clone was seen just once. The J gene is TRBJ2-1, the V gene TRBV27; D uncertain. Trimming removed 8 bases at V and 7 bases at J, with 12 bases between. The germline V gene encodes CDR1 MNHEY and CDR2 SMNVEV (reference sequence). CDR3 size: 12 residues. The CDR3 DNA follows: TGTGCCAGCGGGCCCCTTGGTAATGAGCAGTTCTTC. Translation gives CASGPLGNEQFF.

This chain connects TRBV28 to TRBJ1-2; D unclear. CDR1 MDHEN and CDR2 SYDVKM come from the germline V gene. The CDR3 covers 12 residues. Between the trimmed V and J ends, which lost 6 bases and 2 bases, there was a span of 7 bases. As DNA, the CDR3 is TGTGCCAGCAGGGGCAACAACTATGGCTACACCTTC. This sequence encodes CASRGNNYGYTF.

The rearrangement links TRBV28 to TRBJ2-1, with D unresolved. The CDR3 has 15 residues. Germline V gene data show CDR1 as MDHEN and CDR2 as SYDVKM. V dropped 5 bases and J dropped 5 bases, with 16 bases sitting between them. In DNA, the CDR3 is TGTGCCAGCAGTCCAGCAGGAATCGGCAACAATGAGCAGTTCTTC. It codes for CASSPAGIGNNEQFF.

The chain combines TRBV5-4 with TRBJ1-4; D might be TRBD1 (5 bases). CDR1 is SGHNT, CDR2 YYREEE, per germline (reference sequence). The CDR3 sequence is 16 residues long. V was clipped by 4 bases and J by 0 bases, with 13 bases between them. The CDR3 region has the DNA TGTGCCAGCAGCCTATGGGGCGACGCAACTAATGAAAAACTGTTTTTT. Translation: CASSLWGDATNEKLFF.

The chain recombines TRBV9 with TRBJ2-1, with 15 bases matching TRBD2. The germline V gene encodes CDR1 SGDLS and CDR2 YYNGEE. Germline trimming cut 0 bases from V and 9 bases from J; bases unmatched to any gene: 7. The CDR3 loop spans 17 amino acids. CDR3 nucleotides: TGTGCCAGCAGCGTAGAACTCGGACTAGCGGGAGGGGGTGAGCAGTTCTTC. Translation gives CASSVELGLAGGGEQFF.

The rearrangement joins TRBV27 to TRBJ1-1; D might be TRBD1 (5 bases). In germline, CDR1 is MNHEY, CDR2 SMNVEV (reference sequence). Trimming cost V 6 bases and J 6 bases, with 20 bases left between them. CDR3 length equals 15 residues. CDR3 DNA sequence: TGTGCCAGCAGAGATCCGAGCCAGGGCCACCCTGAAGCTTTCTTT. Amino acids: CASRDPSQGHPEAFF.

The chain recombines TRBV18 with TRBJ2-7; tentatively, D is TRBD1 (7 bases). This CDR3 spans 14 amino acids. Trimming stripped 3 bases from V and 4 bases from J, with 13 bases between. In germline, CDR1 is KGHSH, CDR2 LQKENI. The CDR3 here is CASSPEGAGYEQYF. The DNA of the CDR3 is TGTGCCAGCTCACCGGAGGGGGCGGGATACGAGCAGTACTTC.

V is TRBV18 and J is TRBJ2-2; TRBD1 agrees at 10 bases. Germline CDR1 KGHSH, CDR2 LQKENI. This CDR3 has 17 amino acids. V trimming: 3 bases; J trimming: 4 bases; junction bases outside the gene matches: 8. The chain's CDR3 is CASSPPGTGASTGELFF. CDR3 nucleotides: TGTGCCAGCTCACCTCCCGGGACAGGGGCTAGCACCGGGGAGCTGTTTTTT.

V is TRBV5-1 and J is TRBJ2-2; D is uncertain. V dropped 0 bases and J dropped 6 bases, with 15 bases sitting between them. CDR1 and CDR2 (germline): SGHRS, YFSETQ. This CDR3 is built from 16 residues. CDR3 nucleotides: TGCGCCAGCAGCTTGGGATCGGCGGCTGTCCCCGGGGAGCTGTTTTTT. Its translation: CASSLGSAAVPGELFF.

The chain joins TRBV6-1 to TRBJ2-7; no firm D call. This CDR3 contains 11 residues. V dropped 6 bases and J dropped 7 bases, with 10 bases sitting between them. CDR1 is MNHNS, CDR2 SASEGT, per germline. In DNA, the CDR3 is TGTGCCAGCAGGTTCGCTCGGGAGCAGTACTTC. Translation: CASRFAREQYF.

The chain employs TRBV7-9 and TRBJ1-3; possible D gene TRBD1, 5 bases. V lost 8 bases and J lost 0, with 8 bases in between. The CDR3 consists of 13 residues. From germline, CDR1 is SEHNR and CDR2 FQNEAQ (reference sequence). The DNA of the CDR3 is TGTGCCAGCCGGGGGTCCTCTGGAAACACCATATATTTT. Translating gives CASRGSSGNTIYF.

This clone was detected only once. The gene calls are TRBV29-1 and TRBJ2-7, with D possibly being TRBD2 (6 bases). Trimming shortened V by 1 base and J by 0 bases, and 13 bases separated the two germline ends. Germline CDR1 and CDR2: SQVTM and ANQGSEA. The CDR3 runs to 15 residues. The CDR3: CSVEGGDGSSYEQYF. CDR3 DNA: TGCAGCGTTGAAGGTGGGGACGGGAGCTCCTACGAGCAGTACTTC.

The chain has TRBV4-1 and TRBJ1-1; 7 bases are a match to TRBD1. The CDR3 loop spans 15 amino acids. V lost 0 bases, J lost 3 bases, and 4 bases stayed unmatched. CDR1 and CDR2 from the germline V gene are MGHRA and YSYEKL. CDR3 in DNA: TGCGCCAGCAGCCAAGATTTCCAGGGGGACACTGAAGCTTTCTTT. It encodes CASSQDFQGDTEAFF.

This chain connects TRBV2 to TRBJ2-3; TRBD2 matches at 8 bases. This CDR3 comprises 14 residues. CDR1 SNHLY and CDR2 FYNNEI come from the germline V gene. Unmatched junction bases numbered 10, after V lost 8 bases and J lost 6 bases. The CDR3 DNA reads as TGTGCCAGCTTACTAGCGGCCGTCTCTGATACGCAGTATTTT. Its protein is CASLLAAVSDTQYF.

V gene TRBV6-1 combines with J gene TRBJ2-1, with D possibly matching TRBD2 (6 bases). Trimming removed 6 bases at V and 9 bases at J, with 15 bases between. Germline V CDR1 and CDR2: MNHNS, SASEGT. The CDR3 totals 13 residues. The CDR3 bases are TGTGCCAGCAGCGGGGACTCCGGATGTGAGCAGTTCTTC. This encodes CASSGDSGCEQFF.

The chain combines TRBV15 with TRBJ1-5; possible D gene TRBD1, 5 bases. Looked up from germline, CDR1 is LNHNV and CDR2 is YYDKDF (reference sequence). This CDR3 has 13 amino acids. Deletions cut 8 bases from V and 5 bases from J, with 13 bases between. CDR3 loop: CATAWTHDQPQHF. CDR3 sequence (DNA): TGTGCCACCGCGTGGACACACGATCAGCCCCAGCATTTT.

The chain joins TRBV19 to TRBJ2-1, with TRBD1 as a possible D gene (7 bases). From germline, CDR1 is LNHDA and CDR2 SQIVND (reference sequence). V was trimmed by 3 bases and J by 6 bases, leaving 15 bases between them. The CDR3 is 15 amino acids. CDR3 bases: TGTGCCAGTAGTATTATGCGGGACAGACTCAATGAGCAGTTCTTC. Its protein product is CASSIMRDRLNEQFF.

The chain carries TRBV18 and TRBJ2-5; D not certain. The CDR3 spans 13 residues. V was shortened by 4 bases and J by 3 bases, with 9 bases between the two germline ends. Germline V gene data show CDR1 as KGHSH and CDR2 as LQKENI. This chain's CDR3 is CASSRDKKETQYF. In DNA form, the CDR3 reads TGTGCCAGCTCACGCGACAAAAAAGAGACCCAGTACTTC.

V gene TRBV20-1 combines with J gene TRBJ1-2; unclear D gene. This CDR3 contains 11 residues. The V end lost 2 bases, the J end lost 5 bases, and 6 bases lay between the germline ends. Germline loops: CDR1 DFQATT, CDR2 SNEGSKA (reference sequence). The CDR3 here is CSARSVYGYTF. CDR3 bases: TGCAGTGCTAGATCCGTTTATGGCTACACCTTC.

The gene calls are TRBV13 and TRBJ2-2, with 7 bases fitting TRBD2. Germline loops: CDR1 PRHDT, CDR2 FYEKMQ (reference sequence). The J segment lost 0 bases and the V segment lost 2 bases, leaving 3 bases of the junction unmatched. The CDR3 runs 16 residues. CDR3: CASSLPGGANTGELFF. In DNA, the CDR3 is TGTGCCAGCAGCTTACCGGGGGGAGCGAACACCGGGGAGCTGTTTTTT.

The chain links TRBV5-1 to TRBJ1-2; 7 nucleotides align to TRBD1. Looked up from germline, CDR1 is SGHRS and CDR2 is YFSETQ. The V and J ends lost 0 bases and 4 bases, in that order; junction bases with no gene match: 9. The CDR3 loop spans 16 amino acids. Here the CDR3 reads CASSLGVKGATYGYTF. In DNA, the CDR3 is TGCGCCAGCAGCTTGGGGGTGAAGGGGGCAACCTATGGCTACACCTTC.

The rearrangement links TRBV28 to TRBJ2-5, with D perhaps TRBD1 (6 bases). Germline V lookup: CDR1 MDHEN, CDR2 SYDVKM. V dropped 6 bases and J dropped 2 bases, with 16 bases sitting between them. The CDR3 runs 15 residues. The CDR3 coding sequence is TGTGCCAGCAGGTCGTGGGAGACAGGTCAAGAGACCCAGTACTTC. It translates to CASRSWETGQETQYF. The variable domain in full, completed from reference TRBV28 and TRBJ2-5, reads DVKVTQSSRYLVKRTGEKVFLECVQDMDHENMFWYRQDPGLGLRLIYFSYDVKMKEKGDIPEGYSVSREKKERFSLILESASTNQTSMYLCASRSWETGQETQYFGPGTRLLVL.

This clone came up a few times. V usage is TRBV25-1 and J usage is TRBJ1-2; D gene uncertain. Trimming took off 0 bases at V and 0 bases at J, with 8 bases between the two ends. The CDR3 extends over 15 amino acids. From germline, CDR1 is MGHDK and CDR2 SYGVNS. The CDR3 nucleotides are TGTGCCAGCAGTGAATATCGGGTTCCTAACTATGGCTACACCTTC. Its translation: CASSEYRVPNYGYTF.

CDR3 coding DNA: TGCAGCGTTTCCTCAGGGGATCGGCCCCAGCATTTT. It yields the protein CSVSSGDRPQHF. The chain is built from TRBV29-1 and TRBJ1-5; possibly TRBD1 for D (6 bases). This CDR3 is 12 amino acids long. Germline V gene sequence: CDR1 SQVTM, CDR2 ANQGSEA. The V end was cut by 5 bases, the J end by 9 bases, with 14 bases between. The entire variable domain, with the rest obtained from reference TRBV29-1 and TRBJ1-5, is as follows: SAVISQKPSRDICQRGTSLTIQCQVDSQVTMMFWYRQQPGQSLTLIATANQGSEATYESGFVIDKFPISRPNLTFSTLTVSNMSPEDSSIYLCSVSSGDRPQHFGDGTRLSIL.

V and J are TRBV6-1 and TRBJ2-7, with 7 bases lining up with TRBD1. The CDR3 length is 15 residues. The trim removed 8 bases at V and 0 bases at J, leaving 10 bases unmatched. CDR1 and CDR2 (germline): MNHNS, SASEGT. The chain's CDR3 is CASSENRGASYEQYF. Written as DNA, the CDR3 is TGTGCCAGCTCTGAAAACAGGGGAGCCTCCTACGAGCAGTACTTC.